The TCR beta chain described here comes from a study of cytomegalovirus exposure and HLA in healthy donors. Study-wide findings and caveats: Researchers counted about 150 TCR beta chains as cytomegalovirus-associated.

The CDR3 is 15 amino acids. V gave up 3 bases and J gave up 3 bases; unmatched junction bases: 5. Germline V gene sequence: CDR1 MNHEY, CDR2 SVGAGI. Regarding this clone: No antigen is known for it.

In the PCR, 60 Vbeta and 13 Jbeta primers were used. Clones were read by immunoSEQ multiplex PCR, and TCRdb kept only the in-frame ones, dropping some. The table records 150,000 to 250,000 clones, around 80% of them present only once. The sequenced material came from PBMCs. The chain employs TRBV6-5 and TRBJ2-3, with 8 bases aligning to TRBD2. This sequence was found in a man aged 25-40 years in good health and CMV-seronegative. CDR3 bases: TGTGCCAGCAGTTATAGAGCGGGAGCAACAGATACGCAGTATTTT. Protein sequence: CASSYRAGATDTQYF.